Sequencing of this T cell receptor beta chain was carried out in a study of blood T cell repertoires in COVID-19. CDR1 SGHVS and CDR2 FQNEAQ come from the germline V gene. The CDR3 is made up of 13 amino acids. The V end lost 8 bases, the J end lost 4 bases, and 14 bases lay between the germline ends. Repertoires were generated with immunoSEQ multiplex PCR, while TCRdb's copy carries only in-frame clones and drops some. The data show over 450,000 clones, 75% to 90% seen once. The receptor comes from a man aged 18 to 30 with COVID-19, enrolled during active disease. This rearrangement joins TRBV7-8 to TRBJ2-5; no clear D gene. The specimen sequenced was peripheral blood. CDR3 region: CASAGSPRETQYF. The DNA of the CDR3 is TGTGCCAGCGCTGGCTCCCCCAGAGAGACCCAGTACTTC.